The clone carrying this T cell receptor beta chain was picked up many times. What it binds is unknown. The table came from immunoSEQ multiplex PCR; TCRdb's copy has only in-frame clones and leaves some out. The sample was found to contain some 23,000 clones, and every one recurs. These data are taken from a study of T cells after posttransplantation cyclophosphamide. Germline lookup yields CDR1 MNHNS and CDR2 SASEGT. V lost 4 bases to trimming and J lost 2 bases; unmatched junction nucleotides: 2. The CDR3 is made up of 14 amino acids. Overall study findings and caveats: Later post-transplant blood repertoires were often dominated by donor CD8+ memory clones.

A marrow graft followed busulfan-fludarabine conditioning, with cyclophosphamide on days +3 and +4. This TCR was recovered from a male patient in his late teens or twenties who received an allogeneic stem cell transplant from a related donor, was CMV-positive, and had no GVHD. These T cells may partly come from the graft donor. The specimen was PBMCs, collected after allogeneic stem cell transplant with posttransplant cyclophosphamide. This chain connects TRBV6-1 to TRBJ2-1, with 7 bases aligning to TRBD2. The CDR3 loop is CASSVRGAYNEQFF. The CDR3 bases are TGTGCCAGCAGTGTTCGGGGGGCCTACAATGAGCAGTTCTTC.